This T cell receptor beta chain was sequenced for a study of blood T cell repertoires in COVID-19. This table comes from immunoSEQ multiplex PCR, and its TCRdb copy is limited to in-frame clones, with some not included. The sample records 190,000 or so clones, around 80% being singletons. This TCR was recovered from a woman of 80 years or more with COVID-19, enrolled during active disease. The sequencing sample was made of peripheral blood.

CDR3 loop: CAISESTGQPQHF. Written as DNA, the CDR3 is TGTGCCATCAGTGAGTCGACGGGGCAGCCCCAGCATTTT. The rearrangement joins TRBV10-3 to TRBJ1-5; no reliable D call. This CDR3 is 13 amino acids long. Per germline, CDR1 ENHRY and CDR2 SYGVKD. V lost 0 bases and J lost 7, with 7 bases in between.